The TCR beta chain described here comes from a study of shared clonotypes between healthy human individuals. Overall study findings and caveats: The donor pool, a small one, limited the genetic and exposure-history diversity represented.

Using immunoSEQ multiplex PCR, the repertoire was profiled, and TCRdb retains in-frame clones only, with some absent. Here the sample spans over 95,000 clones, 40% to 55% being singletons. Worth noting for this clone: Its antigen remains unidentified.

Germline assignment: CDR1 MRHNA and CDR2 SNTAGT. The CDR3 is 14 residues long. The V and J ends lost 3 bases and 7 bases respectively, with 12 bases between them. Caucasian adults living in Nashville, Tennessee, provided all samples. Unsorted samples relied on about 100 million PBMCs, which served as the source of genomic DNA. This TCR derives from a woman aged 35 to 49 in good health. Some clones in this sample may be carry-over from other donors' samples. Sequencing input: PBMCs. V usage is TRBV6-4 and J usage is TRBJ2-2; maybe TRBD2 (6 bases). Here the CDR3 reads CASSESSDHGELFF. CDR3 sequence (DNA): TGTGCCAGCAGTGAGTCTAGCGATCACGGGGAGCTGTTTTTT.